Listed below are T cell receptor beta chains from one sample, sequenced in a study of cytomegalovirus exposure and HLA in healthy donors. Method: immunoSEQ multiplex PCR; TCRdb's copy keeps in-frame clones and lacks some. The sample has roughly 150,000 clones, roughly four fifths seen once. The material sequenced was PBMCs. These receptors all come from a man younger than 40 in good health and CMV-seropositive. CDR3s include the opening cysteine and the closing phenylalanine or tryptophan. A D gene is named only where the DNA matches it firmly. Expanded clones get a size class; other rows say once, few or many, or leave the size out.

d_call clone_size j_call v_call cdr3_aa cdr3_nt
TRBD1 NA TRBJ1-2 TRBV28 CASRRRQGLKGGYTF TGTGCCAGCAGACGCAGACAGGGATTGAAAGGTGGCTACACCTTC
TRBD1 NA TRBJ2-7 TRBV25-1 CASSEAGGTYEQYF TGTGCCAGCAGTGAAGCAGGGGGAACCTACGAGCAGTACTTC
NA NA TRBJ2-3 TRBV4-1 CASSPGGLVHLTDTQYF TGCGCCAGCAGCCCCGGAGGCCTGGTACACCTCACAGATACGCAGTATTTT
TRBD1 NA TRBJ1-6 TRBV30 CAWSVLGLLGQDNSPLHF TGTGCCTGGAGTGTACTAGGTCTGTTGGGACAGGATAATTCACCCCTCCACTTT
NA NA TRBJ1-4 TRBV9 CASSVDRSRGKLFF TGTGCCAGCAGCGTAGACAGGTCTAGGGGAAAACTGTTTTTT
NA NA TRBJ2-7 TRBV28 CASSPPDSIRYEQYF TGTGCCAGCAGTCCCCCCGACAGTATCCGGTACGAGCAGTACTTC
TRBD1 NA TRBJ2-7 TRBV9 CASSARTGLLDEQYF TGTGCCAGCAGCGCCAGGACAGGGCTTCTGGACGAGCAGTACTTC
NA NA TRBJ2-3 TRBV7-9 CASSLITASEISTDTQYF TGTGCCAGCAGCTTAATCACCGCAAGCGAAATTAGCACAGATACGCAGTATTTT
NA few TRBJ1-1 TRBV6-1 CASSEVGDYTEAFF TGTGCCAGCAGTGAAGTAGGGGACTACACTGAAGCTTTCTTT
NA NA TRBJ2-2 TRBV11-2 CASSLVSGPNTGELFF TGTGCCAGCAGCTTAGTAAGCGGGCCCAACACCGGGGAGCTGTTTTTT
NA NA TRBJ2-1 TRBV5-1 CASSYNNEQFF TGCGCCAGCAGCTACAACAATGAGCAGTTCTTC
NA NA TRBJ2-4 TRBV11-3 CASSLALAKNIQYF TGTGCCAGCAGCTTAGCACTAGCCAAAAACATTCAGTACTTC
NA NA TRBJ1-3 TRBV6-5 CASSSDRYSGNTIYF TGTGCCAGCAGCTCCGACAGATACTCTGGAAACACCATATATTTT
TRBD1 NA TRBJ1-2 TRBV25-1 CASSDPGTVGYGYTF TGTGCCAGCAGTGACCCCGGGACAGTTGGGTATGGCTACACCTTC
TRBD1 NA TRBJ1-1 TRBV29-1 CSAQTGLRHEAFF TGCAGCGCCCAGACAGGGCTACGTCATGAAGCTTTCTTT
TRBD1 NA TRBJ2-7 TRBV5-6 CASSPRDRGFEQYF TGTGCCAGCAGCCCTCGGGACAGAGGATTCGAGCAGTACTTC
TRBD1 NA TRBJ1-2 TRBV6-1 CATNRDRRGYTF TGTGCCACCAACCGGGACAGGCGGGGCTACACCTTC
NA NA TRBJ1-4 TRBV6-5 CASSRVRGVGEKLFF TGTGCCAGCAGTCGCGTTCGGGGGGTGGGTGAAAAACTGTTTTTT
NA NA TRBJ1-5 TRBV4-1 CASSLGGTSNQPQHF TGCGCCAGCAGCCTGGGGGGGACCAGCAATCAGCCCCAGCATTTT
NA NA TRBJ2-1 TRBV27 CASSLAASSSYNEQFF TGTGCCAGCAGTCTAGCCGCTAGTAGCTCCTACAATGAGCAGTTCTTC
TRBD1 NA TRBJ2-7 TRBV2 CASKGGAGQGALEQYF TGTGCCAGCAAGGGGGGAGCGGGACAGGGGGCGTTAGAGCAGTACTTC
NA NA TRBJ2-2 TRBV6-5 CASSRYVSGELFF TGTGCCAGCAGTCGCTACGTATCCGGGGAGCTGTTTTTT
NA NA TRBJ2-1 TRBV15 CATSRDVNEQFF TGTGCCACCAGCAGAGATGTAAATGAGCAGTTCTTC
NA NA TRBJ2-5 TRBV27 CASRVSRGETQYF TGTGCCAGCAGGGTTAGCAGAGGGGAGACCCAGTACTTC
TRBD2 once TRBJ2-7 TRBV6-1 CASSSGTYEQYF TGTGCCAGCAGTAGCGGGACCTACGAGCAGTACTTC
NA NA TRBJ2-7 TRBV5-1 CASSLDRLGVGYEQYF TGCGCCAGCAGCTTGGACCGATTGGGAGTGGGCTACGAGCAGTACTTC
NA NA TRBJ2-7 TRBV7-8 CASSPSGYEQYF TGTGCCAGCAGCCCTTCCGGCTACGAGCAGTACTTC
TRBD1 NA TRBJ1-2 TRBV5-1 CASSLSTGGNYGYTF TGCGCCAGCAGCTTGTCGACAGGGGGCAACTATGGCTACACCTTC
NA few TRBJ2-4 TRBV4-1 CASSQASTVNIQYF TGCGCCAGCAGCCAAGCGTCGACAGTAAACATTCAGTACTTC
NA NA TRBJ2-1 TRBV28 CASSPALVSNEQFF TGTGCCAGCAGTCCGGCTCTAGTCTCCAATGAGCAGTTCTTC
NA NA TRBJ2-3 TRBV30 CAWAPGVVTDTQYF TGTGCCTGGGCCCCAGGGGTGGTAACAGATACGCAGTATTTT
TRBD2 NA TRBJ2-5 TRBV10-3 CAIGASGSWGETQYF TGTGCCATCGGAGCTAGCGGGAGTTGGGGAGAGACCCAGTACTTC
NA once TRBJ1-6 TRBV5-1 CASSPGDSSYNSPLHF TGCGCCAGCAGCCCAGGGGATAGCTCCTATAATTCACCCCTCCACTTT
TRBD2 NA TRBJ2-2 TRBV27 CATAELAVESGELFF TGTGCCACCGCGGAACTAGCGGTAGAAAGCGGGGAGCTGTTTTTT
NA NA TRBJ2-7 TRBV11-2 CASSFWVTETYEQYF TGTGCCAGCAGCTTCTGGGTTACAGAAACCTACGAGCAGTACTTC
TRBD1 NA TRBJ2-3 TRBV2 CAIQQGQSTDTQYF TGTGCCATCCAACAGGGGCAGAGCACAGATACGCAGTATTTT
TRBD1 NA TRBJ1-2 TRBV29-1 CSVAGQRTGGFYGYTF TGCAGCGTTGCCGGGCAGCGGACAGGGGGCTTCTATGGCTACACCTTC
TRBD1 NA TRBJ2-1 TRBV10-1 CASSESRDRVGNEQFF TGCGCCAGCAGTGAGTCCAGGGACAGGGTTGGCAATGAGCAGTTCTTC
NA few TRBJ1-5 TRBV5-1 CASSYQGGQPQHF TGCGCCAGCAGCTATCAGGGAGGTCAGCCCCAGCATTTT
NA NA TRBJ1-2 TRBV9 CASSVDWGGKSGYTF TGTGCCAGCAGCGTAGATTGGGGCGGAAAGAGTGGCTACACCTTC